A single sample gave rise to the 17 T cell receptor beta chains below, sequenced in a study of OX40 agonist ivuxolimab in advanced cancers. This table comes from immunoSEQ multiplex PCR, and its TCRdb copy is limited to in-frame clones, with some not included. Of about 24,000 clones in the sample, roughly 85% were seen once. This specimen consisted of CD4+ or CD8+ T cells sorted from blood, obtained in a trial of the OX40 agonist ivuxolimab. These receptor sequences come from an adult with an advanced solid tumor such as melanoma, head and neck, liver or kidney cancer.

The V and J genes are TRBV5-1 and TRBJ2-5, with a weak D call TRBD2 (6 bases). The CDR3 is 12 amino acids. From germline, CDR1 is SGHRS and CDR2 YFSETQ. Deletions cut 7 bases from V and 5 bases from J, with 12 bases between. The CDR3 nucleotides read TGCGCCAGCCTCGGAGGGCGCGAGACCCAGTACTTC. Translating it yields CASLGGRETQYF.

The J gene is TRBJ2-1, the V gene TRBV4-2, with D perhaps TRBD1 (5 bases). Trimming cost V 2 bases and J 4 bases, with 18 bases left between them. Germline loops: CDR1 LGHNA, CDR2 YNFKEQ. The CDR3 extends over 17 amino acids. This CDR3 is CASSQQPHSQGYNEQFF. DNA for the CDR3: TGTGCCAGCAGCCAACAACCTCACTCCCAGGGATACAATGAGCAGTTCTTC.

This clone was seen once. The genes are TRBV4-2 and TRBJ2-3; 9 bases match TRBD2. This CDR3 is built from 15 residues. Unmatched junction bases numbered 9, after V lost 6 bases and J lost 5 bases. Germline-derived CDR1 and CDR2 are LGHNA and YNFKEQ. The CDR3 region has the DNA TGTGCCAGCAGATCGAGTAGCGGGAGTGGAGATACGCAGTATTTT. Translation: CASRSSSGSGDTQYF.

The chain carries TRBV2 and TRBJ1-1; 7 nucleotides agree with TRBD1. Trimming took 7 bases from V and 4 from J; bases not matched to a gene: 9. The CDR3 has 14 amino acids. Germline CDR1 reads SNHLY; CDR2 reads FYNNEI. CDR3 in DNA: TGTGCCAGCAAAGGGCAGGGGGTCGGCACTGAAGCTTTCTTT. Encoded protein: CASKGQGVGTEAFF.

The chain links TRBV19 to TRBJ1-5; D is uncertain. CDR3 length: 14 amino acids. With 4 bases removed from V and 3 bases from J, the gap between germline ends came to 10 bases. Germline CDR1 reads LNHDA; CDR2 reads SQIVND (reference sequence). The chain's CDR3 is CASSNQVYNQPQHF. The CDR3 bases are TGTGCCAGTAGTAATCAGGTTTACAATCAGCCCCAGCATTTT.

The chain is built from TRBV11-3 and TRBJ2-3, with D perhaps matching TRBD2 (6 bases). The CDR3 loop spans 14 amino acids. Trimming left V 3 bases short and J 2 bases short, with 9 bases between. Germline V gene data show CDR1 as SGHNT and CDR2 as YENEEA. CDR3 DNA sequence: TGTGCCAGCAGCTTCAGGGAGGACACAGATACGCAGTATTTT. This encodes CASSFREDTDTQYF.

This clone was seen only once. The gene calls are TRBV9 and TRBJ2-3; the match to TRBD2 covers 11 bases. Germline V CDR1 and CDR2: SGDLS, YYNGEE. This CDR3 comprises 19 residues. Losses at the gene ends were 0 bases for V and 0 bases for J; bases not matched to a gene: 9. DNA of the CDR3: TGTGCCAGCAGCGTAGCTACTAGCGGGGGCCTCTGGAGCACAGATACGCAGTATTTT. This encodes CASSVATSGGLWSTDTQYF.

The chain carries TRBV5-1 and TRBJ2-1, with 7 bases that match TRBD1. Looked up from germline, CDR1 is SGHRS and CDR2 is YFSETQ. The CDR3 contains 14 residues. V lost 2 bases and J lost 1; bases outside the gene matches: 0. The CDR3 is CASSLQGSYNEQFF. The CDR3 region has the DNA TGCGCCAGCAGCTTACAGGGGTCCTACAATGAGCAGTTCTTC.

This CDR3 reads CASSLGLAGSGELFF. The CDR3 coding sequence is TGTGCCAGCAGCTTGGGACTAGCGGGGTCCGGGGAGCTGTTTTTT. This chain connects TRBV5-6 to TRBJ2-2, with 11 bases identical to TRBD2. The V gene's germline CDR1 is SGHDT and CDR2 YYEEEE. The V gene end was trimmed by 0 bases and the J gene end by 6 bases; junction bases not matched to a gene: 1. The CDR3 runs 15 residues.

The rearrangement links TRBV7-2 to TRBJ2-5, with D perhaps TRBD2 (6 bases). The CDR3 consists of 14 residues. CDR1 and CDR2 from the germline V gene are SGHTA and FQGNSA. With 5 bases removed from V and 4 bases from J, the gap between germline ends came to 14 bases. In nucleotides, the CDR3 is TGTGCCAGCAGCCCGAGGAGGGACGGAGAGACCCAGTACTTC. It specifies CASSPRRDGETQYF.

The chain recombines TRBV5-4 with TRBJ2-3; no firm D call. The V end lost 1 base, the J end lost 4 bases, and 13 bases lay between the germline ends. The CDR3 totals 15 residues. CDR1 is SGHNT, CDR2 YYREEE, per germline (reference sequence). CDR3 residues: CASSLIADMADTQYF. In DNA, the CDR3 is TGTGCCAGCAGCTTGATTGCAGACATGGCAGATACGCAGTATTTT.

CDR3 sequence: CASSLIRSETQYF. As DNA, the CDR3 is TGTGCCAGCAGCTTGATACGGTCGGAGACCCAGTACTTC. This chain links TRBV5-6 with TRBJ2-5; D is ambiguous. Germline CDR1 reads SGHDT; CDR2 reads YYEEEE. The CDR3 has 13 residues. V lost 1 base and J 5 bases, leaving 9 bases between the germline ends. Full variable domain (remainder filled in from reference TRBV5-6 and TRBJ2-5): DAGVTQSPTHLIKTRGQQVTLRCSPKSGHDTVSWYQQALGQGPQFIFQYYEEEERQRGNFPDRFSGHQFPNYSSELNVNALLLGDSALYLCASSLIRSETQYFGPGTRLLVL.

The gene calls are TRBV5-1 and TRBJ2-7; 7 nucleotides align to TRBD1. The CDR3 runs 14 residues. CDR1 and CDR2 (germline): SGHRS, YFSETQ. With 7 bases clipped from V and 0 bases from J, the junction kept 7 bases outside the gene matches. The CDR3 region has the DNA TGCGCCAGCCGGTGGGGACAGACCTCCTACGAGCAGTACTTC. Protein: CASRWGQTSYEQYF.

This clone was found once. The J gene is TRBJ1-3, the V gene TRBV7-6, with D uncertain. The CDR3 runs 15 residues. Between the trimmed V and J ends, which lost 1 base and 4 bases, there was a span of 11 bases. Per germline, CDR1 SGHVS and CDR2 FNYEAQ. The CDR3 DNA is TGTGCCAGCAGCTTAGTTTCAGGAACCGGAAACACCATATATTTT. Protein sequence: CASSLVSGTGNTIYF.

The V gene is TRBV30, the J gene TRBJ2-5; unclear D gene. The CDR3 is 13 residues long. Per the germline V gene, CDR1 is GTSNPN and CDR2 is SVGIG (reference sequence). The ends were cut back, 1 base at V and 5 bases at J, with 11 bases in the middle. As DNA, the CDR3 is TGTGCCTGGAGTGCCAACAATCCCGAGACCCAGTACTTC. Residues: CAWSANNPETQYF.

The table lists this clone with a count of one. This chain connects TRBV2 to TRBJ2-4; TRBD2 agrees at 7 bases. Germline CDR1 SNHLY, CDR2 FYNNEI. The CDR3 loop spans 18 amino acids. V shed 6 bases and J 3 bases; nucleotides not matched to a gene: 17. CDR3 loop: CASRSPRVAGVFKNIQYF. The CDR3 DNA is TGTGCCAGCAGATCGCCCAGGGTTGCGGGAGTATTCAAAAACATTCAGTACTTC.

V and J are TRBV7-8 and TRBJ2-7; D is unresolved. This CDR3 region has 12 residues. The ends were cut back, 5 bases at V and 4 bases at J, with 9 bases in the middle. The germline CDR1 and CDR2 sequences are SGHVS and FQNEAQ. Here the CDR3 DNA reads TGTGCCAGCAGCGTAGAGAGGTACGAGCAGTACTTC. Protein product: CASSVERYEQYF.